These 5 T cell receptor beta chains share one sample of origin, sequenced in a study of vaccination and CD4 T cells after COVID-19. Cultured CD4+ T-cell DNA underwent Oncomine TCR Beta short-read sequencing. TCRdb itself ran the PCR reads through MiXCR, one entry per CDR3 protein. The table has about 12,000 distinct CDR3 sequences, 45% to 50% seen once. Indicated treatment: roughly 11-day PBMC culture with coronavirus spike peptide pools or control peptides (ViraFEST assay). For these receptors, no antigen is known. Input material: CD4+ T cells from blood, cultured in vitro. These receptor sequences come from a human donor who had recovered from COVID-19.

This chain uses TRBV12-3 or TRBV12-4 with TRBJ2-2; no firm D call. V was shortened by 3 bases and J by 4 bases, with 9 bases between the two germline ends. The CDR3 is made up of 14 amino acids. CDR3 loop: CASSLNMATGELFF. DNA of the CDR3: TGTGCCAGCAGTTTGAACATGGCCACCGGGGAGCTGTTTTTT.

The sample holds one count of this clonotype. The J gene is TRBJ2-4, the V gene TRBV27; maybe TRBD2 (5 bases). The CDR3 contains 15 residues. Germline CDR1 reads MNHEY; CDR2 reads SMNVEV (reference sequence). Between the trimmed V and J ends, which lost 5 bases and 3 bases, there was a span of 14 bases. CDR3 sequence reads: CASSSEGWGKNIQYF. The CDR3 DNA follows: TGTGCCAGCAGTAGTGAGGGTTGGGGCAAAAACATTCAGTACTTC.

The chain couples TRBV11-1 to TRBJ2-4, with 9 bases matching TRBD2. Looked up from germline, CDR1 is SGHAT and CDR2 is FQDESV (reference sequence). J lost 1 base, V lost 5 bases, and 0 bases had no gene match. The CDR3 runs to 14 residues. The CDR3: CASSAGGAKNIQYF. In DNA form, the CDR3 reads TGTGCCAGCAGCGCGGGGGGGGCCAAAAACATTCAGTACTTC. Filled out from reference TRBV11-1 and TRBJ2-4, the complete variable domain reads EAEVAQSPRYKITEKSQAVAFWCDPISGHATLYWYRQILGQGPELLVQFQDESVVDDSQLPKDRFSAERLKGVDSTLKIQPAELGDSAMYLCASSAGGAKNIQYFGAGTRLSVL.

This clonotype was found a few times. The chain is built from TRBV20-1 and TRBJ2-7; 7 nucleotides line up with TRBD1. CDR1 and CDR2 (germline): DFQATT, SNEGSKA (reference sequence). Unmatched junction bases numbered 5, after V lost 4 bases and J lost 5 bases. The CDR3 extends over 12 amino acids. This CDR3 is CSAKETGNEQYF. CDR3 nucleotides: TGCAGTGCTAAGGAGACAGGGAACGAGCAGTACTTC.

This chain links TRBV10-3 with TRBJ1-5, with a weak D call TRBD1 (5 bases). CDR1 and CDR2 from the germline V gene are ENHRY and SYGVKD. V was trimmed by 2 bases and J by 5 bases, leaving 10 bases between them. This CDR3 spans 14 amino acids. The CDR3 DNA reads as TGTGCCATCAGTGAGGTGGGGCTAGATCAGCCCCAGCATTTT. This translates into CAISEVGLDQPQHF.